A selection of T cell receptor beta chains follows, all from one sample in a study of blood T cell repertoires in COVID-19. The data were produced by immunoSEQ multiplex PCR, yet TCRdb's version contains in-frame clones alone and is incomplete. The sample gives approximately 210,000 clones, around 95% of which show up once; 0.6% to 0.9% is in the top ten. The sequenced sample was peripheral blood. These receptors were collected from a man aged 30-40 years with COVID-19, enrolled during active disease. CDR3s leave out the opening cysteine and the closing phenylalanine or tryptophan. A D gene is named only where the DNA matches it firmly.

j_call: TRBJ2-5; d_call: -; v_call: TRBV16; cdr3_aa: ASSQKLGREETQY
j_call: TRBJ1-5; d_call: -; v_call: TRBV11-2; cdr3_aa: ASRSRTLNQPQH
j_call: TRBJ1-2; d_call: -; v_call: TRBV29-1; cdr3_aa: SAGTGYYGYT
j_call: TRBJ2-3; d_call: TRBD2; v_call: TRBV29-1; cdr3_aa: SGTSGGWTDTQY
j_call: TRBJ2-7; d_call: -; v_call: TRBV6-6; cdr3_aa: ASSSGLPQHEQY
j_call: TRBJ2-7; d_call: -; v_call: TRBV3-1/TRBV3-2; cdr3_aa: ASSYAGQNSYEQY
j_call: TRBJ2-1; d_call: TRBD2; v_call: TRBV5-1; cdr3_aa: ASSQGTSGLEQF
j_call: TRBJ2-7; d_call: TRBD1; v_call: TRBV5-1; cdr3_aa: ASSLGRDRVSYEQY
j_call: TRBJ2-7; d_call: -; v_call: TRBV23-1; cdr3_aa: ASSQSWQGGSYEQY
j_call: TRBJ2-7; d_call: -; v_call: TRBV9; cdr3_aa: ASSVGTSGSYEQY
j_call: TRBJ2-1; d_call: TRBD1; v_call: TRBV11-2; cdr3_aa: ASSRDRHNEQF
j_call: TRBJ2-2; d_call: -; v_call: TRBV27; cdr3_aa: ASSSSHTGELF
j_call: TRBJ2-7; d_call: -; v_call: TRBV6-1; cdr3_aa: ASSEQDISYEQY
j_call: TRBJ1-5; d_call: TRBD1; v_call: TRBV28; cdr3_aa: ASSADRGPDQPQH
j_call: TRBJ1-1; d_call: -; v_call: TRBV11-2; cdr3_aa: ASSGFRVGGTEAF
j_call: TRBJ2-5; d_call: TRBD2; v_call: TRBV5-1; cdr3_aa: ASSSGLAGEETQY
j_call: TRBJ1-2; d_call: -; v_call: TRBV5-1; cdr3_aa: ASSLNGRAGYGYT
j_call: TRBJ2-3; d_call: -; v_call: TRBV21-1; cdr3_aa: ASSNRGGVTDTQY
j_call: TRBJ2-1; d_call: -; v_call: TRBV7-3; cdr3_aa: ASSSGIQSSYNEQF
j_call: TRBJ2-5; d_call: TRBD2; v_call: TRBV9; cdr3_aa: ASSVGLAGVEETQY
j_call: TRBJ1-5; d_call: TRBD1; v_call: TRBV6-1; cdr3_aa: ASSEGQGYQPQH
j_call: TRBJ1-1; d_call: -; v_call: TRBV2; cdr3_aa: ASSPTILEAF
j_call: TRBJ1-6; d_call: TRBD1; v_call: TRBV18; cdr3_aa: ASSGTGENSPLH
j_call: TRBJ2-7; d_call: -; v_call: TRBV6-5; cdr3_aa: ASRTSAPYEQY
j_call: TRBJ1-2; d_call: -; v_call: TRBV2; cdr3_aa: ASTREDKANYGYT
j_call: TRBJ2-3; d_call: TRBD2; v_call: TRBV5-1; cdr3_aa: ASSGAGGPDTQY
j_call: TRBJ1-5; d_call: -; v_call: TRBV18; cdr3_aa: ASSPNLRGAQH
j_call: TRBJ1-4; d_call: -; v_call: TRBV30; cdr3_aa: AWSTGSTNEKLF
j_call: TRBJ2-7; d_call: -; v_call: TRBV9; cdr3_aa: ASSAVSYEQY
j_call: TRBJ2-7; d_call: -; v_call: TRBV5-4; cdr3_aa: ASSLNREGAEQY
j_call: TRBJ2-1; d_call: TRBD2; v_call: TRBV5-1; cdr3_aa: ASSLSTSVGQF
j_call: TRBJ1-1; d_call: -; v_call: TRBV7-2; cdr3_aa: ASSFFRNTEAF
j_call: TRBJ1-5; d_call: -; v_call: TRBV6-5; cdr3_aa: ASSVRVDQPQH
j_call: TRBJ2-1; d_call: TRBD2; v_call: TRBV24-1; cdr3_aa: ATSDPRTSGDNEQF
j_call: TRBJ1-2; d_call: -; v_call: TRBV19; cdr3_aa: ASYGNIHYGYT
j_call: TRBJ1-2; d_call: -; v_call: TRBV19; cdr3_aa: ASRVGGSHGYT
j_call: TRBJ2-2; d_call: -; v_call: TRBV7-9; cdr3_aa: ASSLGQYHTGELF
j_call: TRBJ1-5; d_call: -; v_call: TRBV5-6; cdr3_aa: ASSLLGRADQPQH
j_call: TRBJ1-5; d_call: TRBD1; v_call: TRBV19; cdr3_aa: ASSPGQGAGQPQH
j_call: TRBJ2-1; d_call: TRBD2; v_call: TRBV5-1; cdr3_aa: ASSSGLAGGPFRSYNEQF
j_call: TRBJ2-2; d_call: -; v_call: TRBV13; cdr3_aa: ASSLRRLTNTGELF
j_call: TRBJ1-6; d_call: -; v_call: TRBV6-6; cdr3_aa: ASSYMAGANNSPLH
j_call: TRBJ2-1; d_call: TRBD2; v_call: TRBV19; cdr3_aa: ASSIDLGRAGNEQF
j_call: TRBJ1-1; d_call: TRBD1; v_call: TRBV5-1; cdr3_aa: ASSPGQGAMGEAF